This passage covers 15 T cell receptor beta chains from one sample sequenced in a study of T cells in Graves' hyperthyroidism and ophthalmopathy (dated by TCRdb to about 2019). The library was prepared using multiplex PCR. TCRdb records Illumina HiSeq 2000 as the sequencer. The TCR beta CDR3 regions were amplified from RNA transcripts. The first round of RT-PCR for the TCR CDR3 was performed with the HTBI primer set and the Qiagen OneStep RT-PCR kit. TCRdb applied fastp at Q25 and MiXCR to the public reads, then kept only in-frame beta chains. All rows with the same CDR3 protein become a single entry with the most common DNA and genes. This sample gives about 500,000 distinct CDR3 sequences in total; over 45% of them show up just once. Roughly 45% of the sample lies in the top ten. Sequencing was performed on peripheral blood or thyroid tissue (not recorded which). These TCRs come from an adult woman with Graves' disease, either hyperthyroidism or ophthalmopathy (not recorded which).

With regard to this clonotype: This may stem from a read error, because a much larger clone lies one nucleotide away. V and J are TRBV7-9 and TRBJ1-3, with TRBD1 identical over 8 bases. CDR1 is SEHNR, CDR2 FQNEAQ, per germline (reference sequence). The CDR3 is made up of 16 amino acids. The ends lost 5 bases at V and 3 bases at J; junction bases unmatched: 9. The CDR3 region is CASSHRDRTFGNTIYF. The CDR3 DNA is TGTGCCAGCAGCCACCGGGACAGGACTTTTGGAAACACCATATATTTT.

The gene calls are TRBV29-1 and TRBJ2-3, with 12 bases fitting TRBD2. Germline-derived CDR1 and CDR2 are SQVTM and ANQGSEA. The CDR3 length is 15 residues. Trimming took 4 bases from V and 2 from J; bases not matched to a gene: 4. CDR3 region: CSVARTSGITDTQYF. The DNA for the CDR3 is TGCAGCGTTGCCCGGACTAGCGGGATCACAGATACGCAGTATTTT.

The rearrangement uses TRBV4-1 and TRBJ1-3; D gene uncertain. Deletions cut 3 bases from V and 1 base from J, with 10 bases between. This CDR3 region has 15 residues. Germline CDR1 and CDR2: MGHRA and YSYEKL. Here the CDR3 DNA reads TGCGCCAGCAGCCAGTGGTTGGGGTCTGGAAACACCATATATTTT. This gives the protein CASSQWLGSGNTIYF.

The chain employs TRBV29-1 and TRBJ1-1, with D tentatively TRBD1 (5 bases). The length of the CDR3 is 14 residues. CDR1 and CDR2 from the germline V gene are SQVTM and ANQGSEA. Trimming left V 7 bases short and J 4 bases short, with 19 bases between. CDR3 sequence: CSGRTTPGGTEAFF. DNA of the CDR3: TGCAGCGGCCGGACAACCCCCGGGGGCACTGAAGCTTTCTTT.

This clonotype was counted only a few times. The gene calls are TRBV2 and TRBJ1-2; D gene unclear. This CDR3 spans 13 amino acids. The V gene's germline CDR1 is SNHLY and CDR2 FYNNEI. The germline V and J ends were trimmed by 6 bases and 2 bases, with 10 bases remaining between them. CDR3 in amino acids: CASRMTTNYGYTF. For the CDR3, the DNA is TGTGCCAGCAGGATGACAACGAACTATGGCTACACCTTC.

As for this clonotype: Because it lacks the conserved phenylalanine or tryptophan at the end, this CDR3 is likely a read error. The DNA is left out, because the CDR3 cannot be placed on it with certainty; the CDR3 is given as TCRdb lists it. The CDR3 reads CSVTDRGSDY. The chain joins TRBV29-1 to TRBJ1-1; TRBD1 reflects the table's D call only, with no check against the DNA. Germline V gene sequence: CDR1 SQVTM, CDR2 ANQGSEA. With termini counted, the CDR3 has 10 amino acids.

This clonotype was seen ten or more times. The rearrangement uses TRBV5-1 and TRBJ2-2; D remains ambiguous. Germline loops: CDR1 SGHRS, CDR2 YFSETQ. This CDR3 is built from 15 residues. V lost 2 bases and J lost 0, with 8 bases in between. The CDR3 nucleotides read TGCGCCAGCAGCTTAACAAGCCCGAACACCGGGGAGCTGTTTTTT. Amino acid sequence: CASSLTSPNTGELFF.

This clonotype was counted a few times. The chain combines TRBV7-8 with TRBJ2-7; tentative D call: TRBD2 (5 bases). The V gene's germline CDR1 is SGHVS and CDR2 FQNEAQ. V gave up 3 bases and J gave up 6 bases, with 18 bases separating them. This CDR3 has 15 amino acids. The CDR3 protein is CASSLDRLASTEQYF. The CDR3, as DNA: TGTGCCAGCAGCTTGGACCGGCTAGCTTCCACCGAGCAGTACTTC.

As regards this clonotype: One base away lies a much larger clone, so this may be a sequencing read error. This chain's CDR3 is CAISHRAGSYEQYF. The CDR3 bases are TGTGCCATCAGTCATCGAGCGGGCTCCTACGAGCAGTACTTC. The genes are TRBV10-3 and TRBJ2-7; D is possibly TRBD2 (6 bases). V was shortened by 5 bases and J by 0 bases, with 11 bases between the two germline ends. This CDR3 has 14 residues. Per germline, CDR1 ENHRY and CDR2 SYGVKD.

The rearrangement uses TRBV15 and TRBJ2-5, with D possibly being TRBD2 (6 bases). The CDR3 consists of 12 residues. Trimming took off 9 bases at V and 5 bases at J, with 13 bases between the two ends. Germline assignment: CDR1 LNHNV and CDR2 YYDKDF (reference sequence). The CDR3: CATRRGEETQYF. In DNA, the CDR3 is TGTGCCACTCGGAGGGGCGAGGAGACCCAGTACTTC.

This clonotype was seen many times. V gene TRBV19 combines with J gene TRBJ1-1; 8 bases align to TRBD1. Germline V gives CDR1 LNHDA, CDR2 SQIVND (reference sequence). There are 17 residues in the CDR3. The ends lost 2 bases at V and 3 bases at J; junction bases unmatched: 11. CDR3 amino acids: CASSINHRVQGDTEAFF. Here the CDR3 DNA reads TGTGCCAGTAGTATAAACCACAGGGTACAGGGGGACACTGAAGCTTTCTTT.

The chain carries TRBV5-1 and TRBJ1-2, with unresolved D. V was clipped by 5 bases and J by 8 bases, with 22 bases between them. The CDR3 runs to 15 residues. Germline CDR1 is SGHRS and CDR2 is YFSETQ. CDR3 region: CASSSGGRHGDGYTF. CDR3 coding DNA: TGCGCCAGCAGTTCGGGAGGTCGACACGGAGACGGCTACACCTTC. Using reference TRBV5-1 and TRBJ1-2 for the parts outside the CDR3, the full variable domain is KAGVTQTPRYLIKTRGQQVTLSCSPISGHRSVSWYQQTPGQGLQFLFEYFSETQRNKGNFPGRFSGRQFSNSRSEMNVSTLELGDSALYLCASSSGGRHGDGYTFGSGTRLTVV.

The sample holds many counts of this clonotype. CDR3 coding DNA: TGCAGTGCTAGACCGGCCAGGACAGAGTCCTACGAGCAGTACTTC. Translated, it gives CSARPARTESYEQYF. The V and J genes are TRBV20-1 and TRBJ2-7; TRBD1 might be the D (6 bases). CDR3 length equals 15 residues. Trimming pared 2 bases from V and 1 base from J, leaving 15 bases between. CDR1 is DFQATT and CDR2 is SNEGSKA in the germline V gene (reference sequence).

This chain connects TRBV19 to TRBJ1-6, with D uncertain. With 3 bases removed from V and 7 bases from J, the gap between germline ends came to 10 bases. Germline-derived CDR1 and CDR2 are LNHDA and SQIVND (reference sequence). This CDR3 is 14 amino acids long. The chain's CDR3 is CASSIGILNSPLHF. In DNA, the CDR3 is TGTGCCAGTAGTATCGGGATCTTAAATTCACCCCTCCACTTT.

V usage is TRBV19 and J usage is TRBJ1-6, with TRBD1 matching over 9 bases. The V segment lost 5 bases and the J segment 9 bases; nucleotides outside the gene matches: 8. CDR1 is LNHDA, CDR2 SQIVND, per germline (reference sequence). This CDR3 is built from 15 residues. The CDR3 reads CASSVPGQGPSPLHF. CDR3 DNA: TGTGCCAGTAGTGTACCGGGACAGGGACCTTCACCCCTCCACTTT.